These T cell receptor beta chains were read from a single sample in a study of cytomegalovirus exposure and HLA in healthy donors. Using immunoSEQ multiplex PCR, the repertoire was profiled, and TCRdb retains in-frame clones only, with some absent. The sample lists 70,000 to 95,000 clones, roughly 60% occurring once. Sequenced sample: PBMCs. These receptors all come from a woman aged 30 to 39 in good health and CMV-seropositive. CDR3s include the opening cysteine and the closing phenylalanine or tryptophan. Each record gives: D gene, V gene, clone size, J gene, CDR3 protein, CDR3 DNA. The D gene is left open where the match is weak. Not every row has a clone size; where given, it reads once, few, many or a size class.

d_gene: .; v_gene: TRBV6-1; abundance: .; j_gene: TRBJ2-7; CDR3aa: CASSEAGADYEQYF; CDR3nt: TGTGCCAGCAGTGAAGCTGGGGCCGATTACGAGCAGTACTTC
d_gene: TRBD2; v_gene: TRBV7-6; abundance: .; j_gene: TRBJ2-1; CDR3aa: CASSPNSGGSPEEQFF; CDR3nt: TGTGCCAGCAGCCCCAATAGCGGGGGCTCACCGGAGGAGCAGTTCTTC
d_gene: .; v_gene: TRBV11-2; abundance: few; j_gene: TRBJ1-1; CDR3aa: CASSSPGGRMNTEAFF; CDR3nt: TGTGCCAGCAGCTCGCCGGGGGGCCGGATGAACACTGAAGCTTTCTTT
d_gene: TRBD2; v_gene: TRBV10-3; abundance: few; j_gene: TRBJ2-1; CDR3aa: CAISPSGGQNNEQFF; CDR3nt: TGTGCCATCAGCCCTAGCGGGGGTCAGAACAATGAGCAGTTCTTC
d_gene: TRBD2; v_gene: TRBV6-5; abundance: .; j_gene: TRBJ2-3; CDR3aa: CASSPSGASTDTQYF; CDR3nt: TGTGCCAGCAGTCCGAGCGGGGCTAGCACAGATACGCAGTATTTT
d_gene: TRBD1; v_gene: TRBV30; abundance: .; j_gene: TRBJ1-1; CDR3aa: CASTDRRNTEAFF; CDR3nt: TGTGCCTCAACGGACAGGAGGAACACTGAAGCTTTCTTT
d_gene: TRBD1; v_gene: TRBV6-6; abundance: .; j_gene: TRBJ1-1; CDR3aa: CASRLGQGQSAFF; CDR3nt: TGTGCCAGCAGACTCGGACAGGGTCAGTCAGCTTTCTTT
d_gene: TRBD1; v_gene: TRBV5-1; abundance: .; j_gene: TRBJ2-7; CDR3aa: CASSWGQGGSYEQYF; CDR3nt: TGCGCCAGCAGCTGGGGACAGGGGGGCTCCTACGAGCAGTACTTC
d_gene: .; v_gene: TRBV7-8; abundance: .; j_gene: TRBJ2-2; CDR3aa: CASSPGAGWAGELFF; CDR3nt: TGTGCCAGCAGCCCTGGGGCCGGGTGGGCCGGGGAGCTGTTTTTT
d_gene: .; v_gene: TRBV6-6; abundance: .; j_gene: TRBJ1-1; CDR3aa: CASKFHGRGEAFF; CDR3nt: TGTGCCAGCAAATTCCACGGGCGGGGTGAAGCTTTCTTT
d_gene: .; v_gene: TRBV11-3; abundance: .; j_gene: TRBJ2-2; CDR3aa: CASGVGGRPGELFF; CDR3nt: TGTGCCAGCGGGGTTGGAGGACGGCCCGGGGAGCTGTTTTTT
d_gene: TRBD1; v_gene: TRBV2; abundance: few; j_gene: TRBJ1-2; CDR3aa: CASSGQVVGYGYTF; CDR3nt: TGTGCCAGCAGCGGACAGGTTGTGGGCTATGGCTACACCTTC
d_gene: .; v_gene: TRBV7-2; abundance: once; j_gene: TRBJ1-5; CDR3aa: CASSKTTARSNQPQHF; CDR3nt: TGTGCCAGCAGCAAGACGACTGCCCGTAGCAATCAGCCCCAGCATTTT
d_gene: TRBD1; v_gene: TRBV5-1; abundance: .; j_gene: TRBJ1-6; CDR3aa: CASSPAGGTYNSPLHF; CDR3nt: TGCGCCAGCAGCCCAGCAGGGGGGACCTATAATTCACCCCTCCACTTT
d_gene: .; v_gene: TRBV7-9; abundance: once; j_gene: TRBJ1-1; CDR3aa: CASSPSNTEAFF; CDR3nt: TGTGCCAGCAGCCCTAGCAACACTGAAGCTTTCTTT
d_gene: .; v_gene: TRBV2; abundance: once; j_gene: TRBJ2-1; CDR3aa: CASTKGGGYYNEQFF; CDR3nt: TGTGCCAGCACCAAAGGGGGGGGTTACTACAATGAGCAGTTCTTC
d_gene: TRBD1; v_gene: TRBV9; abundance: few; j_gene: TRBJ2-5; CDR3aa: CASSPGQGVGETQYF; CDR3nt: TGTGCCAGCAGCCCCGGGCAGGGGGTGGGGGAGACCCAGTACTTC
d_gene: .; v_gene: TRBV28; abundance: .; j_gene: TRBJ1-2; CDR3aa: CASSLPQAIEGYTF; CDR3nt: TGTGCCAGCAGTCTGCCACAGGCTATTGAGGGCTACACCTTC
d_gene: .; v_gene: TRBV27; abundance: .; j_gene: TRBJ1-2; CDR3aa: CASTPGNRPNYGYTF; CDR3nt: TGTGCCAGCACCCCAGGGAACAGACCTAACTATGGCTACACCTTC
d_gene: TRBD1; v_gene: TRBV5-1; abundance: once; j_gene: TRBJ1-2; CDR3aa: CASSESGTGVEGYTF; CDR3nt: TGCGCCAGCAGCGAATCCGGGACAGGGGTTGAGGGCTACACCTTC
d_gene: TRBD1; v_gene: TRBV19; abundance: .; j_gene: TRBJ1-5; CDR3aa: CASSTGTGFSNQPQHF; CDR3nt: TGTGCCAGTAGTACCGGGACAGGATTTAGCAATCAGCCCCAGCATTTT
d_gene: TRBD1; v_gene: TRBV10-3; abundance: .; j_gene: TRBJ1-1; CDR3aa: CAISDSGTGRTEAFF; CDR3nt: TGTGCCATCAGTGATTCGGGGACAGGGAGAACTGAAGCTTTCTTT
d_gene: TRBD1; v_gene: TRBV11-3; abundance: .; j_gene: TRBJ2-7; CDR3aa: CASSLDSETGSREQYF; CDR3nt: TGTGCCAGCAGCTTAGACTCTGAGACAGGGAGTCGCGAGCAGTACTTC
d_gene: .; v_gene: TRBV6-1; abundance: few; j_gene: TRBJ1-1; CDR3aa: CASRLGGAEAFF; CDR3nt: TGTGCCAGCAGGCTCGGGGGGGCTGAAGCTTTCTTT
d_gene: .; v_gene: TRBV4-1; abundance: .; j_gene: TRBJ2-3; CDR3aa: CASSQAPVRVRVADTQYF; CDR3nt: TGCGCCAGCAGCCAGGCCCCTGTCAGGGTCCGGGTTGCAGATACGCAGTATTTT
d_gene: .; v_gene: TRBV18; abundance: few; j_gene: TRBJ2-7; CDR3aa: CASSPYNTAYEQYF; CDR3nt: TGTGCCAGCTCACCATACAACACCGCCTACGAGCAGTACTTC
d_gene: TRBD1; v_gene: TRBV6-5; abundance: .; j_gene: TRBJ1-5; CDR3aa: CASSSSGRGPRQPQHF; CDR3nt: TGTGCCAGCAGTTCCTCGGGTAGGGGGCCTCGTCAGCCCCAGCATTTT
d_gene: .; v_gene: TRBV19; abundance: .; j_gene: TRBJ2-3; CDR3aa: CASSNRQADTQYF; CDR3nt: TGTGCCAGTAGTAACAGACAGGCAGATACGCAGTATTTT
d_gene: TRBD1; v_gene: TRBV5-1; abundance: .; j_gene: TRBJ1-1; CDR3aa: CASSLIPTDRGGEAFF; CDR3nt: TGCGCCAGCAGCTTGATCCCTACCGACAGGGGAGGTGAAGCTTTCTTT
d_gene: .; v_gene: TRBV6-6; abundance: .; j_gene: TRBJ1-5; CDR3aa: CASIADYSNQPQHF; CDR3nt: TGTGCCAGCATAGCAGACTATAGCAATCAGCCCCAGCATTTT
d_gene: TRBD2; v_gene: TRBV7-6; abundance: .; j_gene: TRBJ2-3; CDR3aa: CASSPQTSGPTDTQYF; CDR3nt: TGTGCCAGCAGCCCCCAAACTAGCGGACCCACAGATACGCAGTATTTT
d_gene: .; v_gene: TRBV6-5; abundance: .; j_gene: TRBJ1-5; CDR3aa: CASSRGRQNNQPQHF; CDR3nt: TGTGCCAGCAGTAGGGGGAGACAGAACAATCAGCCCCAGCATTTT
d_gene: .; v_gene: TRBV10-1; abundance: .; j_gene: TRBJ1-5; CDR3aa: CASSEGGYSPEFGQPQHF; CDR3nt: TGCGCCAGCAGTGAGGGTGGTTATAGTCCGGAGTTTGGTCAGCCCCAGCATTTT
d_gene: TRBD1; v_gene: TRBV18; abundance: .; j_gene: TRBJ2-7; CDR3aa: CASSQGTGSSYEQYF; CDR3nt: TGTGCCAGCTCCCAGGGGACAGGTAGCTCCTACGAGCAGTACTTC
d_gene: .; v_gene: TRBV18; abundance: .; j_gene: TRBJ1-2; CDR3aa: CASSSYISLGYGYTF; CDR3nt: TGTGCCAGCTCATCATACATCTCGTTGGGCTATGGCTACACCTTT
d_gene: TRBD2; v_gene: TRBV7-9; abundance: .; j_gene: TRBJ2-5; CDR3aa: CASSFVRGGAGETQYF; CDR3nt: TGTGCCAGCAGCTTTGTGCGCGGGGGGGCCGGGGAGACCCAGTACTTC
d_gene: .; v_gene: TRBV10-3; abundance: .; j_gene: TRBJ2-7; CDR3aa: CASHLDFSSSYEQYF; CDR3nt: TGTGCCAGCCACTTAGATTTTTCAAGCTCCTACGAGCAGTACTTC
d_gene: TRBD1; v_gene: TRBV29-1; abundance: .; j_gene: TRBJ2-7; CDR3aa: CSVAGGHYEQYF; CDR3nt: TGCAGCGTGGCAGGGGGTCATTACGAGCAGTACTTC
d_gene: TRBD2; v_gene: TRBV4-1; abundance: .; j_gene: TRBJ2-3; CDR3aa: CASSQPTLLAGAGDSTDTQYF; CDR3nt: TGCGCCAGCAGCCAACCTACCCTACTAGCGGGGGCTGGTGATAGCACAGATACGCAGTATTTT
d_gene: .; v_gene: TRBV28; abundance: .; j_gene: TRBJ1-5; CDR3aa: CASSFRDGYYSNQPQHF; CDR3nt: TGTGCCAGCAGTTTCCGCGACGGGTATTATAGCAATCAGCCCCAGCATTTT
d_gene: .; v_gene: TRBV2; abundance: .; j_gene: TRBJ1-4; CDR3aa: CASRRQATNEKLFF; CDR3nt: TGTGCCAGCAGACGACAGGCAACTAATGAAAAACTGTTTTTT
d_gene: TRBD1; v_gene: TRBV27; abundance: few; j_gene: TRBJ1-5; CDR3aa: CASSLVGDRDQPQHF; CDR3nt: TGTGCCAGCAGTTTAGTTGGGGACAGGGATCAGCCCCAGCATTTT
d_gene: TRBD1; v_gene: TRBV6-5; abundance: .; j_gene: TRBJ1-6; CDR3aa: CASSYGRGYSPLHF; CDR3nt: TGTGCCAGCAGTTACGGCAGGGGGTATTCACCCCTCCACTTT
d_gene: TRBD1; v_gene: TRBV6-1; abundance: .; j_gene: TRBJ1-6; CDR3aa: CASSEGQLFNSPLHF; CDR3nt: TGTGCCAGCAGTGAGGGACAGCTATTTAATTCACCCCTCCACTTT
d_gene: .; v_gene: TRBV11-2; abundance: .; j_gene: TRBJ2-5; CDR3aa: CASSPTRTKETQYF; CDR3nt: TGTGCCAGCAGCCCAACGAGGACAAAAGAGACCCAGTACTTC
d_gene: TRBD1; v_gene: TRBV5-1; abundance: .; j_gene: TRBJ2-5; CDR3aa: CASSMRQGPSGETQYF; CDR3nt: TGCGCCAGCAGCATGCGACAGGGGCCAAGCGGGGAGACCCAGTACTTC